This T cell receptor (beta chain) emerged from a study of B cell selection in AIRE deficiency. Notes on the study in general: Shorter CDR3s marked shared Treg sequences, biased toward few non-templated insertions. Patient Tconv and Treg cells showed healthy-like TCRBV usage, CDR3 length, diversity.

Clones were sequenced by immunoSEQ multiplex PCR, and TCRdb holds only the in-frame ones, with some missing. The sample lists about 24,000 clones, about 96% seen once, with roughly 0.16% in the top ten. The CDR3 is 13 amino acids. The V gene end was trimmed by 3 bases and the J gene end by 3 bases; junction bases not matched to a gene: 5. The germline gives CDR1 GTSNPN, CDR2 SVGIG (reference sequence). Sorting defined conventional CD4 T cells as CD4+CD127+. In regard to this clone: No antigen is known for it.

The clonotype was recovered from a human donor in good health. The sequencing sample was made of CD4+CD127+ conventional T cells sorted from PBMCs. This chain connects TRBV30 to TRBJ2-7; 7 nucleotides line up with TRBD2. CDR3 residues: CAWSRDYLYEQYF. In DNA, the CDR3 is TGTGCCTGGAGCCGGGACTACCTCTACGAGCAGTACTTC. The whole variable domain, remainder taken from reference TRBV30 and TRBJ2-7, is SQTIHQWPATLVQPVGSPLSLECTVEGTSNPNLYWYRQAAGRGLQLLFYSVGIGQISSEVPQNLSASRPQDRQFILSSKKLLLSDSGFYLCAWSRDYLYEQYFGPGTRLTVT.